This T cell receptor beta chain was documented in a study of beta chain features in type 1 diabetes. Trimming took 6 bases from V and 4 from J; bases not matched to a gene: 3. Germline CDR1 is KGHSH and CDR2 is LQKENI. This CDR3 contains 13 residues. This clone was picked up a small number of times. The antigen is not known. Notes on the study in general: Reduced insertions and increased deletions marked VDJ junctions in type 1 diabetes patients. Patients with Type 1 diabetes showed moderately but significantly shorter TCRB CDR3s in all four CD4+ subsets. The naive, central memory and Treg TCRB repertoires showed an apparent similarity that was greater among patients than among healthy donors.

Reverse transcribing all isolated RNA meant expressed TCRB transcripts were sequenced. It was found that naive, central memory and regulatory T cell samples averaged approximately 3.6 million reads. Assay used: immunoSEQ multiplex PCR; TCRdb lists only in-frame clones, some missing. The table includes 40,000 or so clones, about half detected once. The receptor comes from a woman younger than 35 in good health. The sequencing sample was made of Tregs from blood. The gene calls are TRBV18 and TRBJ1-1; 9 bases are a match to TRBD1. In DNA, the CDR3 is TGTGCCAGCTCTAGACAGGGGGGCACTGAAGCTTTCTTT. Residues: CASSRQGGTEAFF.